This TCR beta chain comes out of a study of regulatory T cells in long-lasting Graves disease. The V end was cut by 2 bases, the J end by 2 bases, with 7 bases between. Germline V gene lookup returns CDR1 MNHEY and CDR2 SVGEGT. The CDR3 has 13 amino acids. Through Arm-PCR of CDR3 regions and iRepertoire HTBI primers, TCR beta libraries were built. MiXCR, run by TCRdb on the multiplex PCR reads, gives a single entry per CDR3 protein. The sample has roughly 610,000 distinct CDR3 sequences, less than 20% seen once. This clonotype occurred many times. Time point specified: newly diagnosed GD, antithyroid drugs for less than 3 months. After RNA was extracted from PBMCs, the TCR library was made from it. The same sample was also used in a study of T cells in Graves' hyperthyroidism and ophthalmopathy. From that second work: Hyperthyroidism in the patients, aged 18 to 65, was newly diagnosed and under 2 months in duration. Blood shared most expanded thyroid clonotypes above 0.001.

Sequenced here: peripheral blood mononuclear cells (PBMCs), sampled at new diagnosis, from a patient treated with antithyroid drugs. The TCR sequence derives from a woman younger than 45 with Graves disease. The chain uses TRBV6-2 or TRBV6-3 and TRBJ2-7; TRBD1 is a possible D gene (6 bases). The CDR3 loop reads CASSYEGAYEQYF. The CDR3 nucleotides are TGTGCCAGCAGTTACGAGGGGGCCTACGAGCAGTACTTC.